The 18 T cell receptor beta chains listed next were all sequenced from one sample in a study of cytomegalovirus exposure and HLA in healthy donors. PCR primers comprised 60 Vbeta and 13 Jbeta primers. Measured with immunoSEQ multiplex PCR; TCRdb has only the in-frame clones, and not every one. Of around 94,000 clones in the sample, roughly 80% were seen once. Sequenced material: PBMCs. The receptor source for this set is a young man in good health and CMV-seronegative.

This chain uses TRBV30 with TRBJ1-5, with D unclear. Looked up from germline, CDR1 is GTSNPN and CDR2 is SVGIG (reference sequence). The CDR3 loop spans 14 amino acids. V was clipped by 1 base and J by 0 bases, with 7 bases between them. CDR3 amino acids: CAWSAGYSNQPQHF. CDR3 nucleotides: TGTGCCTGGAGTGCAGGATATAGCAATCAGCCCCAGCATTTT.

The rearrangement links TRBV10-2 to TRBJ2-7; a possible D gene is TRBD2 (5 bases). V gave up 10 bases and J gave up 6 bases, with 10 bases separating them. Germline values: CDR1 WSHSY, CDR2 SAAADI. The CDR3 consists of 10 residues. CDR3 sequence (DNA): TGCGCCACTAGCCAGGTCGAGCAGTACTTC. Protein: CATSQVEQYF.

The gene calls are TRBV7-6 and TRBJ1-5; D not resolved. V was cut by 2 bases and J by 4 bases, with 6 bases left in between. The CDR3 sequence is 13 residues long. Germline V lookup: CDR1 SGHVS, CDR2 FNYEAQ. The CDR3: CASSLSLNQPQHF. The CDR3 DNA reads TGTGCCAGCAGCTTATCCCTTAATCAGCCCCAGCATTTT.

V and J are TRBV7-9 and TRBJ1-2, with D perhaps TRBD1 (5 bases). Trimming shortened V by 4 bases and J by 4 bases, and 10 bases separated the two germline ends. The germline V gene has CDR1 SEHNR and CDR2 FQNEAQ (reference sequence). The CDR3 is 13 residues long. CDR3 in amino acids: CASSSTVGYGYTF. The CDR3 DNA reads as TGTGCCAGCAGCTCGACAGTGGGCTATGGCTACACCTTC.

In its sample, this clone was seen a few times. The chain combines TRBV2 with TRBJ2-2; TRBD1 might be the D (5 bases). Germline V gene data show CDR1 as SNHLY and CDR2 as FYNNEI. There are 15 residues in the CDR3. V lost 10 bases, J lost 5 bases, and 20 bases lay in between. CDR3 protein: CANLKGAGRTGELFF. Here the CDR3 DNA reads TGTGCCAACCTAAAAGGGGCAGGGCGGACCGGGGAGCTGTTTTTT.

The V gene is TRBV4-3, the J gene TRBJ1-2; D unclear. Germline assignment: CDR1 LGHNA and CDR2 YSLEER. The CDR3 is 14 residues long. Trimming left V 0 bases short and J 5 bases short, with 10 bases between. The DNA for the CDR3 is TGCGCCAGCAGCCAAGATCTTCGGGATTATGGCTACACCTTC. It codes for CASSQDLRDYGYTF.

The chain links TRBV5-6 to TRBJ2-1; the match to TRBD2 covers 7 bases. V lost 4 bases and J lost 4; bases outside the gene matches: 8. The V gene's germline CDR1 is SGHDT and CDR2 YYEEEE. The CDR3 is made up of 15 amino acids. The CDR3 region is CASSRRGSGYNEQFF. The CDR3 coding sequence is TGTGCCAGCAGCAGACGCGGGAGTGGTTACAATGAGCAGTTCTTC.

CDR3: CATSSQGKGNQPQHF. The DNA for the CDR3 is TGTGCCACCAGCAGTCAGGGTAAGGGCAATCAGCCCCAGCATTTT. This sequence joins TRBV15 and TRBJ1-5; possibly TRBD1 for D (5 bases). Germline V gene data show CDR1 as LNHNV and CDR2 as YYDKDF (reference sequence). Trimming took 3 bases from V and 2 from J, leaving 11 bases between them. The CDR3 is made up of 15 amino acids.

The chain uses TRBV5-6 and TRBJ2-7; 7 nucleotides agree with TRBD1. J was trimmed by 6 bases and V by 1 base; bases with no gene match: 7. The germline V gene encodes CDR1 SGHDT and CDR2 YYEEEE. CDR3 length: 14 residues. CDR3 residues: CASSLKDRVGEQYF. The DNA of the CDR3 is TGTGCCAGCAGCTTGAAAGACAGGGTGGGCGAGCAGTACTTC.

This clone was seen only once. V gene TRBV19 combines with J gene TRBJ1-1; D is possibly TRBD1 (5 bases). V was trimmed by 10 bases and J by 0 bases, leaving 9 bases between them. Germline CDR1 reads LNHDA; CDR2 reads SQIVND (reference sequence). The CDR3 contains 12 residues. The CDR3 DNA is TGTGCCACGGACACTATGAACACTGAAGCTTTCTTT. It specifies CATDTMNTEAFF.

The CDR3 spells CASSPHYLQGYGYTF. CDR3 nucleotide sequence: TGTGCCAGCAGCCCGCACTACCTACAGGGCTATGGCTACACCTTC. V is TRBV7-2 and J is TRBJ1-2; the D gene is possibly TRBD1 (6 bases). Germline CDR1 reads SGHTA; CDR2 reads FQGNSA. The CDR3 extends over 15 amino acids. Trimming shortened V by 5 bases and J by 4 bases, and 17 bases separated the two germline ends.

The chain is built from TRBV2 and TRBJ1-5; the match to TRBD1 covers 10 bases. Trimming took 2 bases from V and 2 from J; bases not matched to a gene: 6. The germline gives CDR1 SNHLY, CDR2 FYNNEI. The length of the CDR3 is 17 residues. CDR3 loop: CASSEYGTGVGNQPQHF. CDR3 nucleotide sequence: TGTGCCAGCAGTGAATACGGGACAGGGGTAGGCAATCAGCCCCAGCATTTT.

V usage is TRBV14 and J usage is TRBJ2-1, with D maybe TRBD2 (7 bases). Germline-derived CDR1 and CDR2 are SGHDN and FVKESK. The CDR3 covers 17 residues. Trimming took 5 bases from V and 1 from J, leaving 18 bases between them. CDR3 residues: CASSAWMGGLSYNEQFF. The CDR3 DNA reads TGTGCCAGCAGCGCATGGATGGGGGGGCTATCCTACAATGAGCAGTTCTTC.

The chain combines TRBV19 with TRBJ1-5; 12 nucleotides agree with TRBD1. V was pared by 7 bases and J by 7 bases, with 5 bases of the junction left unmatched. Germline loops: CDR1 LNHDA, CDR2 SQIVND (reference sequence). The CDR3 is made up of 14 amino acids. As DNA, the CDR3 is TGTGCCAGTATGGGGACAGGGGGCTTGCAGCCCCAGCATTTT. This translates into CASMGTGGLQPQHF.

The chain is built from TRBV15 and TRBJ1-1, with 12 bases aligning to TRBD1. V was clipped by 4 bases and J by 4 bases; unmatched bases: 7. CDR3 length: 16 amino acids. Germline V gene sequence: CDR1 LNHNV, CDR2 YYDKDF (reference sequence). CDR3 sequence: CATSTGTGGVSTEAFF. As DNA, the CDR3 is TGTGCCACCAGCACCGGGACAGGGGGCGTTAGCACTGAAGCTTTCTTT.

The chain uses TRBV5-1 and TRBJ2-1; TRBD2 agrees at 9 bases. The CDR3 runs to 14 residues. With V trimmed by 7 bases and J by 5 bases, 7 bases remained unmatched. Germline V CDR1 and CDR2: SGHRS, YFSETQ. The CDR3 region has the DNA TGCGCCAGCCGTAGCGGGAGCCTTAACAATGAGCAGTTCTTC. Translating it yields CASRSGSLNNEQFF.

J is TRBJ1-2 and V is TRBV7-9; 10 nucleotides align to TRBD1. Trimming removed 1 base from V and 4 bases from J; junction bases left unmatched: 6. This CDR3 has 16 residues. The V gene's germline CDR1 is SEHNR and CDR2 FQNEAQ (reference sequence). CDR3 in DNA: TGTGCCAGCAGCTTAGAACCGGGACAGGGGCTCTATGGCTACACCTTC. Residues: CASSLEPGQGLYGYTF.

The chain has TRBV6-5 and TRBJ1-1; D possibly corresponds to TRBD1 (6 bases). Trimming left V 8 bases short and J 1 base short, with 17 bases between. CDR3 length: 15 amino acids. Germline CDR1 MNHEY, CDR2 SVGAGI. The CDR3 loop reads CASLEGGRGNTEAFF. CDR3 DNA sequence: TGTGCCAGCTTAGAAGGGGGAAGAGGGAACACTGAAGCTTTCTTT.